This T cell receptor (beta chain) derives from a study of tumor and adjacent non-tumor tissue in lung cancer. Looking at the study overall: The cohort had approximately 12 adenocarcinoma, a couple of squamous cell and 1 small cell patients. Aged roughly 31 to 80 years, patients included about 11 men and a few women with stage I to III disease.

General observations from the study: Significantly higher TCR diversity was found in tumor than normal lung.

No cell sorting was done before RNA was extracted from the tissue. About this clonotype: Its target is unknown.

Three rounds of nested PCR, following a modified ARM-PCR protocol, produced the TCRbeta library. TCRdb independently ran MiXCR on the multiplex PCR reads; one entry per CDR3 protein. The sample lists 200,000 to 250,000 distinct CDR3 sequences, 71% occurring once. This TCR was recovered from a man aged 60 to 75 with non-small cell lung cancer. The sequencing sample was made of lung tumor tissue.

For the CDR3, the DNA is TGCAGTGCTGTGTTTAACAGGGCTCCCTACGAGCAGTACTTC. Its protein is CSAVFNRAPYEQYF. This sequence joins TRBV20-1 and TRBJ2-7; maybe TRBD1 (6 bases). The CDR3 extends over 14 amino acids. V lost 5 bases to trimming and J lost 2 bases, with 16 bases between them. CDR1 and CDR2 (germline): DFQATT, SNEGSKA (reference sequence).